This T cell receptor (beta chain) was captured in a study of T cell responses to AZD1222 COVID-19 vaccine. The study, taken as a whole, reports: Reportedly, nearly half the spike-specific TCRs target unmutated variant regions. The donors showed a predominance of white British ancestry and of females, with possible underestimation of clonal diversity.

Note on this clone: The antigen is unknown.

Measured with immunoSEQ multiplex PCR; TCRdb has only the in-frame clones, and not every one. The sample includes roughly 130,000 clones, 88% of them seen just once. The CDR3 spans 17 residues. With V trimmed by 4 bases and J by 4 bases, 12 bases remained unmatched. Germline assignment: CDR1 SGDLS and CDR2 YYNGEE. Sequenced material: peripheral blood, taken on day 0 of AZD1222 vaccination. The receptor comes from an adult in good health. J is TRBJ2-2 and V is TRBV9, with 8 nucleotides matching TRBD1. DNA of the CDR3: TGTGCCAGCAGCATCCCGGTAGGACAGGGCTCCACCGGGGAGCTGTTTTTT. It encodes CASSIPVGQGSTGELFF.